Listed here are 10 T cell receptor beta chains from one sample, sequenced in a study of T cell responses to AZD1222 COVID-19 vaccine. Libraries were prepared by immunoSEQ multiplex PCR; TCRdb keeps only in-frame clonotypes and omits some of them. The sample has 150,000 to 200,000 clones; about 91% are singletons. The sequences come from peripheral blood, collected 28 days after the second AZD1222 dose. These receptors all stem from an adult who received the AZD1222 COVID-19 vaccine.

The chain couples TRBV19 to TRBJ1-1; D perhaps matches TRBD1 (6 bases). The CDR3 is made up of 16 amino acids. Trimming removed 5 bases at V and 0 bases at J, with 16 bases between. Germline loops: CDR1 LNHDA, CDR2 SQIVND (reference sequence). CDR3: CASSPLRGTMNTEAFF. CDR3 sequence (DNA): TGTGCCAGTAGTCCCCTTAGGGGGACTATGAACACTGAAGCTTTCTTT.

This chain joins TRBV6-5 and TRBJ1-1, with 7 nucleotides matching TRBD1. Germline-derived CDR1 and CDR2 are MNHEY and SVGAGI. V was pared by 6 bases and J by 4 bases, with 5 bases of the junction left unmatched. The CDR3 extends over 13 amino acids. The CDR3 loop is CASRRQGSTEAFF. In DNA form, the CDR3 reads TGTGCCAGCAGGCGACAGGGAAGCACTGAAGCTTTCTTT.

The V gene is TRBV7-2, the J gene TRBJ2-7, with D unresolved. The CDR3 is 14 residues long. CDR1 is SGHTA and CDR2 is FQGNSA in the germline V gene. V was trimmed by 2 bases and J by 5 bases, leaving 13 bases between them. This CDR3 reads CASSLWGTGNEQYF. CDR3 in DNA: TGTGCCAGCAGCTTATGGGGAACTGGGAACGAGCAGTACTTC.

The chain is built from TRBV10-2 and TRBJ2-6, with TRBD2 matching 15 bases. Germline V lookup: CDR1 WSHSY, CDR2 SAAADI. This CDR3 region has 21 residues. V shed 6 bases and J 0 bases; nucleotides not matched to a gene: 12. This CDR3 is CASSLGTSGGWGRSGANVLTF. CDR3 nucleotide sequence: TGCGCCAGCAGCCTCGGGACTAGCGGGGGGTGGGGCCGCTCTGGGGCCAACGTCCTGACTTTC.

J is TRBJ2-7 and V is TRBV7-2; 13 nucleotides line up with TRBD2. CDR3 length: 16 residues. Germline values: CDR1 SGHTA, CDR2 FQGNSA. Trimming cost V 5 bases and J 6 bases; bases outside gene matches: 10. The CDR3 DNA reads TGTGCCAGCAGCCAAAGACTAGCGGGGGGCCGGGCCGAGCAGTACTTC. Translation: CASSQRLAGGRAEQYF.

This chain uses TRBV9 with TRBJ2-3; 12 bases are shared with TRBD2. Germline CDR1 and CDR2: SGDLS and YYNGEE. The trim removed 0 bases at V and 6 bases at J, leaving 8 bases unmatched. The CDR3 is made up of 17 amino acids. This CDR3 is CASSVGASGGAGDTQYF. CDR3 nucleotides: TGTGCCAGCAGCGTAGGGGCTAGCGGGGGGGCAGGTGATACGCAGTATTTT.

The chain is built from TRBV11-2 and TRBJ1-2; TRBD1 matches at 10 bases. Germline V CDR1 and CDR2: SGHAT, FQNNGV. CDR3 length: 15 residues. V gave up 4 bases and J gave up 7 bases; unmatched junction bases: 9. The CDR3 sequence: CASSSQDRGIFGYTF. In nucleotides, the CDR3 is TGTGCCAGCAGCTCCCAGGACAGGGGGATCTTTGGCTACACCTTC.

V gene TRBV30 combines with J gene TRBJ1-1; weak D call: TRBD1 (6 bases). Per the germline V gene, CDR1 is GTSNPN and CDR2 is SVGIG (reference sequence). The CDR3 totals 11 residues. Trimming removed 5 bases at V and 10 bases at J, with 14 bases between. As DNA, the CDR3 is TGTGCCTGGGTCCACAGGGATACAGCTTTCTTT. It codes for CAWVHRDTAFF.

This clone was picked up one time. The gene calls are TRBV5-1 and TRBJ2-3; 12 bases align to TRBD2. The J segment lost 1 base and the V segment lost 4 bases, leaving 4 bases of the junction unmatched. Germline loops: CDR1 SGHRS, CDR2 YFSETQ. CDR3 length equals 16 residues. This chain's CDR3 is CASSELAGGRTDTQYF. The CDR3 DNA reads as TGCGCCAGCAGCGAGCTAGCGGGGGGGCGCACAGATACGCAGTATTTT. Based on the CDR3 plus reference TRBV5-1 and TRBJ2-3, the full variable domain is KAGVTQTPRYLIKTRGQQVTLSCSPISGHRSVSWYQQTPGQGLQFLFEYFSETQRNKGNFPGRFSGRQFSNSRSEMNVSTLELGDSALYLCASSELAGGRTDTQYFGPGTRLTVL.

In this sample, this clone turned up once. The chain has TRBV19 and TRBJ1-5; 7 nucleotides line up with TRBD1. This CDR3 comprises 14 residues. Trimming at V came to 1 base and at J to 9 bases, leaving 6 bases not matched to a gene. Germline V lookup: CDR1 LNHDA, CDR2 SQIVND (reference sequence). This chain's CDR3 is CASSIGTGGRPQHF. The CDR3 nucleotides are TGTGCCAGTAGTATAGGGACAGGTGGGCGGCCCCAGCATTTT.